One and the same sample provided the 7 T cell receptor beta chains below, sequenced in a study of T cell changes during pregnancy in multiple sclerosis. Method: immunoSEQ multiplex PCR; TCRdb's copy keeps in-frame clones and lacks some. Of roughly 40,000 clones listed, about nine tenths are singletons. The sample here was CD4+ T cells from peripheral blood mononuclear cells, taken in the first trimester of pregnancy. Every receptor here comes from a female donor in good health, enrolled as a control in a pregnancy study.

As for this clone: Within the sample, other DNA sequences also encode this same CDR3. This sequence joins TRBV18 and TRBJ1-6; 9 bases line up with TRBD1. V dropped 3 bases and J dropped 6; count of bases not matched to a gene: 0. The CDR3 length is 14 residues. Per germline, CDR1 KGHSH and CDR2 LQKENI. CDR3 region: CASSPDRGNSPLHF. CDR3 in DNA: TGTGCCAGCTCACCGGACAGGGGTAATTCACCCCTCCACTTT.

CDR3 sequence reads: CASSPPGGGTAGELFF. The CDR3 region has the DNA TGTGCCAGCAGCCCCCCTGGGGGGGGAACAGCCGGGGAGCTGTTTTTT. The chain couples TRBV11-1 to TRBJ2-2; 7 positions match TRBD2. The trim removed 5 bases at V and 6 bases at J, leaving 12 bases unmatched. Germline V gene data show CDR1 as SGHAT and CDR2 as FQDESV (reference sequence). The CDR3 is made up of 16 amino acids.

The rearrangement links TRBV20-1 to TRBJ2-1, with D unresolved. The CDR3 contains 11 residues. CDR1 and CDR2 (germline): DFQATT, SNEGSKA (reference sequence). V was shortened by 5 bases and J by 5 bases, with 7 bases between the two germline ends. CDR3 sequence: CSALRNNEQFF. CDR3 nucleotide sequence: TGCAGTGCTCTCCGTAACAATGAGCAGTTCTTC.

This clone was detected only once. The DNA for the CDR3 is TGTGCCCGGGGGGGCGTCGGTCGGGATACGCAGTATTTT. Its translation is CARGGVGRDTQYF. The chain carries TRBV27 and TRBJ2-3; the match to TRBD2 covers 8 bases. V trimming: 11 bases; J trimming: 6 bases; junction bases outside the gene matches: 10. The CDR3 is 13 amino acids. Germline CDR1 reads MNHEY; CDR2 reads SMNVEV (reference sequence).

V usage is TRBV7-6 and J usage is TRBJ2-1, with 8 nucleotides matching TRBD2. V was pared by 5 bases and J by 10 bases, with 10 bases of the junction left unmatched. The CDR3 runs to 14 residues. Germline values: CDR1 SGHVS, CDR2 FNYEAQ. The DNA for the CDR3 is TGTGCCAGCAGCCCGGGACTAGAGAATAGCGAGCAGTTCTTC. Its translation is CASSPGLENSEQFF.

The genes are TRBV7-2 and TRBJ2-3; tentative D call: TRBD2 (5 bases). The V gene's germline CDR1 is SGHTA and CDR2 FQGNSA. Between the trimmed V and J ends, which lost 7 bases and 6 bases, there was a span of 20 bases. This CDR3 is built from 15 residues. CDR3 region: CASTLYPGIGDTQYF. CDR3 nucleotides: TGTGCCAGCACCCTCTACCCGGGGATCGGCGATACGCAGTATTTT.

The chain carries TRBV5-4 and TRBJ1-1; 8 bases line up with TRBD1. CDR3 length: 14 residues. CDR1 and CDR2 from the germline V gene are SGHNT and YYREEE (reference sequence). V dropped 5 bases and J dropped 1; count of bases not matched to a gene: 4. In DNA, the CDR3 is TGTGCCAGCAGTCACGGACAGGGGAACACTGAAGCTTTCTTT. This encodes CASSHGQGNTEAFF. Supplemented by reference TRBV5-4 and TRBJ1-1, the full variable domain reads ETGVTQSPTHLIKTRGQQVTLRCSSQSGHNTVSWYQQALGQGPQFIFQYYREEENGRGNFPPRFSGLQFPNYSSELNVNALELDDSALYLCASSHGQGNTEAFFGQGTRLTVV.